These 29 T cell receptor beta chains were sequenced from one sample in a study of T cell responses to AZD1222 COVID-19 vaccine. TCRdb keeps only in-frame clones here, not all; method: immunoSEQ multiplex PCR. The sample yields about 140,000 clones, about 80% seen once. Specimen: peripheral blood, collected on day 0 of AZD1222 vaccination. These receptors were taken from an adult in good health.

The CDR3 reads CASSPTGGGYGYTF. DNA for the CDR3: TGTGCCAGCAGTCCGACAGGGGGTGGCTATGGCTACACCTTC. The chain has TRBV2 and TRBJ1-2; TRBD1 matches at 9 bases. This CDR3 contains 14 residues. V lost 5 bases, J lost 4 bases, and 5 bases stayed unmatched. Germline V CDR1 and CDR2: SNHLY, FYNNEI.

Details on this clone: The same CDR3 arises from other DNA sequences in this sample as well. The CDR3 is CASSPEGSGNTIYF. CDR3 sequence (DNA): TGCGCCAGCAGCCCGGAAGGGTCGGGAAACACCATATATTTT. This chain uses TRBV5-1 with TRBJ1-3; D is unresolved. Germline assignment: CDR1 SGHRS and CDR2 YFSETQ. CDR3 size: 14 residues. The V and J ends lost 4 bases and 4 bases respectively, with 12 bases between them.

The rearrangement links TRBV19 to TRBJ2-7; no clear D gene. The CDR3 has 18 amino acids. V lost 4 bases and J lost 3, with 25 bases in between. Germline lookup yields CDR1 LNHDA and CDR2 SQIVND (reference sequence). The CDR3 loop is CASSTATSGSQPFYEQYF. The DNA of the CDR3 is TGTGCCAGTAGTACCGCCACTTCTGGTTCCCAACCATTCTACGAGCAGTACTTC. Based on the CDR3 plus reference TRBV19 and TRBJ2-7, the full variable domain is DGGITQSPKYLFRKEGQNVTLSCEQNLNHDAMYWYRQDPGQGLRLIYYSQIVNDFQKGDIAEGYSVSREKKESFPLTVTSAQKNPTAFYLCASSTATSGSQPFYEQYFGPGTRLTVT.

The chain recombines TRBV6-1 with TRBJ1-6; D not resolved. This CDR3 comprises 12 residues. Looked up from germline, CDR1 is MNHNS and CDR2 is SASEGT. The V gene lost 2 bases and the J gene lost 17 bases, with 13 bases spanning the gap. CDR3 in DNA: TGTGCCAGCAGTGAAAGAGTCGTGGGTTTCCACTTT. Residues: CASSERVVGFHF.

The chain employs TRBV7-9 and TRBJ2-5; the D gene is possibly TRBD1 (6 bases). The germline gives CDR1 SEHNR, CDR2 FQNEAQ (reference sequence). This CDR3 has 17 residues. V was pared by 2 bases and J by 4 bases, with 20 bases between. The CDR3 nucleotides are TGTGCCAGCAGCTTACGTGTTAGGGTCGCCAGGGGAGAGACCCAGTACTTC. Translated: CASSLRVRVARGETQYF.

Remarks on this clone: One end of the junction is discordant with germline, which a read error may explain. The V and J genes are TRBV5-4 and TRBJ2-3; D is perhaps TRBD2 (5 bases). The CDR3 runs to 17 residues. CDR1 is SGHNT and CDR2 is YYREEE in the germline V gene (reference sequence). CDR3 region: CASSFGGGGASIDTQYF. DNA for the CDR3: TGTGCCAGCAGCTTTGGAGGCGGTGGCGCCAGCATAGATACGCAGTATTTT.

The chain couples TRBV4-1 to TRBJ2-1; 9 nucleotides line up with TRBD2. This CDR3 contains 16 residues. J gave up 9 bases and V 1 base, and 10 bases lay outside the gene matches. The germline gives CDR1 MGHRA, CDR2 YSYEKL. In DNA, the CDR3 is TGCGCCAGCAGCCAAGGGGCGGGGGGGTACTCTGGTGAGCAGTTCTTC. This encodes CASSQGAGGYSGEQFF.

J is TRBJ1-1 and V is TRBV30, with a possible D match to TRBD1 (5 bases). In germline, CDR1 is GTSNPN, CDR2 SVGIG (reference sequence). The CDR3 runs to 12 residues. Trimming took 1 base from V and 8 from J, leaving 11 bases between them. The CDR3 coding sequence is TGTGCCTGGAGTGGTGGCAGGGAAGAAGCTTTCTTT. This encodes CAWSGGREEAFF.

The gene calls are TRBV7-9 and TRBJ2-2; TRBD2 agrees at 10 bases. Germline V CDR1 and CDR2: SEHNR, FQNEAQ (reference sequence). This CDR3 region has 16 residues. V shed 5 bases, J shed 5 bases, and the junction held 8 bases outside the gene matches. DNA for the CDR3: TGTGCCAGCAGCGACGAAGGACTAGCGGCGACCGGGGAGCTGTTTTTT. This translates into CASSDEGLAATGELFF.

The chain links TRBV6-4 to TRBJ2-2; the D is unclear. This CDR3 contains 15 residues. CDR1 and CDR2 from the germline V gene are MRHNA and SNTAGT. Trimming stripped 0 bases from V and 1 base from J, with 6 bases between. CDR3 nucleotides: TGTGCCAGCAGTGACTCGGAGCGGAACACCGGGGAGCTGTTTTTT. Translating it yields CASSDSERNTGELFF.

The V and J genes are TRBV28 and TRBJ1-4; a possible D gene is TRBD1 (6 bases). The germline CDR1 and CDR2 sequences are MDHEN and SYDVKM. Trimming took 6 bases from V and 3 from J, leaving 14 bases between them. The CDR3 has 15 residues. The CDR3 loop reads CASRHLQGSNEKLFF. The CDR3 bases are TGTGCCAGCAGGCACCTACAGGGCTCTAATGAAAAACTGTTTTTT.

CDR3 residues: CASSFRPGQNTEAFF. The CDR3 DNA reads TGTGCCAGCAGTTTTCGTCCAGGACAGAACACTGAAGCTTTCTTT. This chain joins TRBV28 and TRBJ1-1; possible D gene TRBD1, 5 bases. This CDR3 spans 15 amino acids. Trimming removed 3 bases at V and 1 base at J, with 12 bases between. CDR1 is MDHEN, CDR2 SYDVKM, per germline.

CDR3 sequence (DNA): TGTGCCAGCAGCACTAACCTACAGGGCGGGCCCCAGCATTTT. Amino acid sequence: CASSTNLQGGPQHF. The rearrangement joins TRBV28 to TRBJ1-5, with D possibly being TRBD1 (6 bases). V dropped 6 bases and J dropped 9 bases, with 18 bases sitting between them. The CDR3 totals 14 residues. The germline gives CDR1 MDHEN, CDR2 SYDVKM.

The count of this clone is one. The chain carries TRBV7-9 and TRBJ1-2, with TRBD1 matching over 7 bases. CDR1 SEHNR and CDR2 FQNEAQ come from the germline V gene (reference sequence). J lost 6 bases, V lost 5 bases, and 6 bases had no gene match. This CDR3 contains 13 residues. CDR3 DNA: TGTGCCAGCAGCGAGGACAGGTTAGATGGCTACACCTTC. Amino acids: CASSEDRLDGYTF.

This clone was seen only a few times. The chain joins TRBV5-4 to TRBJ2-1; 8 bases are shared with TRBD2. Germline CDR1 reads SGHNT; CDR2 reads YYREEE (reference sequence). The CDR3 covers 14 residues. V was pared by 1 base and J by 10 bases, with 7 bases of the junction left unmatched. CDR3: CASSLRRGASEQFF. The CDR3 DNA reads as TGTGCCAGCAGCTTGAGGCGGGGGGCCTCGGAGCAGTTCTTC.

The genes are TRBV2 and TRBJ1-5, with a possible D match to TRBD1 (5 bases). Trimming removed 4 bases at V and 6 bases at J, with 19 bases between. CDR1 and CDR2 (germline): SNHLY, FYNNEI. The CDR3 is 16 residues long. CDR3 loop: CASSGGITGRGQPQHF. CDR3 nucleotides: TGTGCCAGCAGTGGGGGGATTACCGGGAGAGGTCAGCCCCAGCATTTT. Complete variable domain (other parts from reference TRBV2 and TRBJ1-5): EPEVTQTPSHQVTQMGQEVILRCVPISNHLYFYWYRQILGQKVEFLVSFYNNEISEKSEIFDDQFSVERPDGSNFTLKIRSTKLEDSAMYFCASSGGITGRGQPQHFGDGTRLSIL.

In DNA form, the CDR3 reads TGTGCCTGGAGAGGACAGGTTGATCAGCCCCAGCATTTT. It is translated as CAWRGQVDQPQHF. The chain has TRBV30 and TRBJ1-5; 7 bases agree with TRBD1. CDR3 length: 13 amino acids. J was trimmed by 5 bases and V by 3 bases; bases with no gene match: 4. Germline V gives CDR1 GTSNPN, CDR2 SVGIG (reference sequence).

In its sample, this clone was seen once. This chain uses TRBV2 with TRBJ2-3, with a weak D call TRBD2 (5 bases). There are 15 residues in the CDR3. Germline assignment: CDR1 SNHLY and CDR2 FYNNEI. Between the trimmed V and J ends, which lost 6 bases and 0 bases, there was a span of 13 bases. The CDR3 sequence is CASRATTSSTDTQYF. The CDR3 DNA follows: TGTGCCAGCAGGGCGACTACCTCTAGCACAGATACGCAGTATTTT. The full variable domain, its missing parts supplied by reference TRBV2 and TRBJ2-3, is EPEVTQTPSHQVTQMGQEVILRCVPISNHLYFYWYRQILGQKVEFLVSFYNNEISEKSEIFDDQFSVERPDGSNFTLKIRSTKLEDSAMYFCASRATTSSTDTQYFGPGTRLTVL.

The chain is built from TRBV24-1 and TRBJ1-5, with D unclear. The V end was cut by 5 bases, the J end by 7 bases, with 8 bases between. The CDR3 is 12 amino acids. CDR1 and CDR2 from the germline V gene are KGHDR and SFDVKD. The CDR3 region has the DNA TGTGCCACCAGTGTGGGGTCACAGCCCCAGCATTTT. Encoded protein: CATSVGSQPQHF.

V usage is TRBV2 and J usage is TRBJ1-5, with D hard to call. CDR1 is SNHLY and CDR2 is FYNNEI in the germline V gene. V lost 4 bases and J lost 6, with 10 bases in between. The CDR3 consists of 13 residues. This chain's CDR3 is CASSGLIRQPQHF. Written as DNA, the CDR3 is TGTGCCAGCAGTGGACTGATCCGTCAGCCCCAGCATTTT.

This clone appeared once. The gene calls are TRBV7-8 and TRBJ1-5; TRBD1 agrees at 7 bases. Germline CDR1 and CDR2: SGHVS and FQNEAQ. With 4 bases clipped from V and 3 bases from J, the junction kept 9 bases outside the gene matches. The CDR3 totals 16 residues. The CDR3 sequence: CASSSTGTVFNQPQHF. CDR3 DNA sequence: TGTGCCAGCAGCTCAACCGGGACAGTCTTCAATCAGCCCCAGCATTTT.

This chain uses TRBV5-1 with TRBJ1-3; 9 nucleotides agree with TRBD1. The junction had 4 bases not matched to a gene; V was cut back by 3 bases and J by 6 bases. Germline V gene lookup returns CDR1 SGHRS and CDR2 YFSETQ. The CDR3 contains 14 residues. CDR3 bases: TGCGCCAGCAGCTCCGGGACAGGGAAAAACACCATATATTTT. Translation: CASSSGTGKNTIYF.

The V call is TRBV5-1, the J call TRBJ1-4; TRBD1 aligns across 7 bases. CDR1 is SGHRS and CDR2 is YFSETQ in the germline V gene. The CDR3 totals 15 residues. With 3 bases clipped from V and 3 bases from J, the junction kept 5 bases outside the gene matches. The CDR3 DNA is TGCGCCAGCAGCTCTGACAGGGCCTCTAATGAAAAACTGTTTTTT. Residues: CASSSDRASNEKLFF.

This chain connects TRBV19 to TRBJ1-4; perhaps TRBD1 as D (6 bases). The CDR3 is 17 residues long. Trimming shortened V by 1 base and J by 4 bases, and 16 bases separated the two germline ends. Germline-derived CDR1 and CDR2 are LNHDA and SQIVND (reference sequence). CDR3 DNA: TGTGCCAGTAGTATAGGATACTGGACAGAATTTAATGAAAAACTGTTTTTT. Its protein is CASSIGYWTEFNEKLFF.

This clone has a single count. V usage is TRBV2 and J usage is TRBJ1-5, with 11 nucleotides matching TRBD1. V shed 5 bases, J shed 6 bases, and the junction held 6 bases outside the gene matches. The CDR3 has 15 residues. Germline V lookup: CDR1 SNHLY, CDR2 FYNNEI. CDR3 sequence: CASSNGQGASQPQHF. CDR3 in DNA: TGTGCCAGCAGTAATGGACAGGGGGCAAGTCAGCCCCAGCATTTT.

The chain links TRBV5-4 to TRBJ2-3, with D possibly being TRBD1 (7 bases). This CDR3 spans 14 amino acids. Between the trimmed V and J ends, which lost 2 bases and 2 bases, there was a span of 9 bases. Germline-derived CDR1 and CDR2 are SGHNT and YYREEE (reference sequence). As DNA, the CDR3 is TGTGCCAGCAGCTTCAGGGGGGCCACAGATACGCAGTATTTT. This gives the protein CASSFRGATDTQYF.

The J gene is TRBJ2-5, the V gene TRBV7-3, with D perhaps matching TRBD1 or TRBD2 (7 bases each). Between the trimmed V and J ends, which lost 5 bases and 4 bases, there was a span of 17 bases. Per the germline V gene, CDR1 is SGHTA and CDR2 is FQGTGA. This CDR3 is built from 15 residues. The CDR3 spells CASSQTGRVGETQYF. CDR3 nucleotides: TGTGCCAGCAGCCAGACAGGGAGGGTCGGAGAGACCCAGTACTTC.

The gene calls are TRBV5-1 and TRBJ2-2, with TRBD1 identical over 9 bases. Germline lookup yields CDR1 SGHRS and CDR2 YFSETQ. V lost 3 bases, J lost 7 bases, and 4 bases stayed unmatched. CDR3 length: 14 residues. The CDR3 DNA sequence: TGCGCCAGCAGCTGGGGGACAGGGAACGGGGAGCTGTTTTTT. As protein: CASSWGTGNGELFF.

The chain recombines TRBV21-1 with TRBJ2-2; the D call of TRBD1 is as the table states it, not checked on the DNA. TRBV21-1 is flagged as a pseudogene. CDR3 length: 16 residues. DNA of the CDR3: TGTGCCAGCAGGCATTATGACACAGGCTTGACCGGGGAGCTGTTTTTT. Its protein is CASRHYDTGLTGELFF.